One and the same sample provided the 17 T cell receptor beta chains below, sequenced in a study of shared clonotypes between healthy human individuals. Positive CCR7 selection of CD45RO-negative cells yielded the naive CD8 cells, and terminally differentiated effector memory CD45RA+ cells were excluded. Assay used: immunoSEQ multiplex PCR; TCRdb lists only in-frame clones, some missing. The data hold hundreds of thousands of clones, with about 95% observed a single time. Specimen: naive CD8+ T cells sorted from blood. These receptors all stem from a young woman in good health.

V usage is TRBV27 and J usage is TRBJ2-7; D possibly matches TRBD1 or TRBD2 (6 bases each). V shed 5 bases and J shed 2 bases, with 13 bases lying between them. The CDR3 is 14 amino acids. Germline V gives CDR1 MNHEY, CDR2 SMNVEV (reference sequence). CDR3 DNA: TGTGCCAGCAGTGCGGGACACGCAACCTACGAGCAGTACTTC. It encodes CASSAGHATYEQYF.

The rearrangement joins TRBV27 to TRBJ2-7, with 7 bases fitting TRBD1. This CDR3 spans 14 amino acids. V lost 5 bases and J lost 4; bases outside the gene matches: 8. Germline lookup yields CDR1 MNHEY and CDR2 SMNVEV (reference sequence). This CDR3 reads CASSPETGPYEQYF. The DNA for the CDR3 is TGTGCCAGCAGTCCGGAGACAGGGCCTTACGAGCAGTACTTC.

This chain uses TRBV10-2 with TRBJ2-2; unclear D gene. Trimming shortened V by 4 bases and J by 1 base, and 16 bases separated the two germline ends. Germline V gene sequence: CDR1 WSHSY, CDR2 SAAADI. The CDR3 is made up of 17 amino acids. The CDR3 loop reads CASSAWLPLVNTGELFF. CDR3 in DNA: TGCGCCAGCAGTGCTTGGCTCCCACTCGTGAACACCGGGGAGCTGTTTTTT.

This clone was detected only once. The chain combines TRBV5-6 with TRBJ2-5; D unresolved. The J call may be faulty, since TRBJ2-7 better matches the DNA end. The CDR3 contains 14 residues. Germline-derived CDR1 and CDR2 are SGHDT and YYEEEE. The CDR3 region has the DNA TGTGCCAGCAGCTTGGGAAGGTCCCCCTACGAGCAGTACTTC. Amino acid sequence: CASSLGRSPYEQYF.

The rearrangement links TRBV19 to TRBJ2-1; a weak D match, TRBD2 (5 bases). The CDR3 contains 18 residues. With 7 bases removed from V and 7 bases from J, the gap between germline ends came to 29 bases. CDR1 is LNHDA, CDR2 SQIVND, per germline (reference sequence). CDR3 bases: TGTGCCAGTACTGAACGTCTGGGCGGGTCGAGAACTGTTAATGAGCAGTTCTTC. Residues: CASTERLGGSRTVNEQFF. Combining the CDR3 with reference TRBV19 and TRBJ2-1 gives the whole variable domain DGGITQSPKYLFRKEGQNVTLSCEQNLNHDAMYWYRQDPGQGLRLIYYSQIVNDFQKGDIAEGYSVSREKKESFPLTVTSAQKNPTAFYLCASTERLGGSRTVNEQFFGPGTRLTVL.

As regards this clone: At the DNA level, this CDR3 is encoded by other sequences in the same sample as well. The chain employs TRBV27 and TRBJ1-1, with D unresolved. V was clipped by 0 bases and J by 1 base, with 6 bases between them. The CDR3 is made up of 14 amino acids. The germline CDR1 and CDR2 sequences are MNHEY and SMNVEV (reference sequence). The CDR3, as DNA: TGTGCCAGCAGTTTATCGGCGGGGAACACTGAAGCTTTCTTT. The encoded protein is CASSLSAGNTEAFF.

This chain connects TRBV10-1 to TRBJ2-1; TRBD2 matches at 10 bases. Germline V gives CDR1 WNHNN, CDR2 SYGVQD (reference sequence). This CDR3 has 15 amino acids. With V trimmed by 6 bases and J by 4 bases, 6 bases remained unmatched. The CDR3 DNA reads TGCGCCAGCAGCGCTAGCGGGAGTAAGTACAATGAGCAGTTCTTC. It encodes CASSASGSKYNEQFF.

This chain links TRBV28 with TRBJ2-5; TRBD2 aligns across 13 bases. The CDR3 has 15 amino acids. The germline V gene encodes CDR1 MDHEN and CDR2 SYDVKM. The V gene end was trimmed by 5 bases and the J gene end by 5 bases; junction bases not matched to a gene: 5. The CDR3 is CASSELAGGGETQYF. The CDR3 DNA sequence: TGTGCCAGCAGTGAACTAGCGGGAGGGGGGGAGACCCAGTACTTC.

The CDR3 spells CASSASPGETQYF. DNA for the CDR3: TGTGCCAGCAGCGCGAGCCCTGGGGAGACCCAGTACTTC. This chain uses TRBV7-3 with TRBJ2-5; D not resolved. This CDR3 spans 13 amino acids. The germline CDR1 and CDR2 sequences are SGHTA and FQGTGA. Trimming pared 5 bases from V and 5 bases from J, leaving 12 bases between. Combining the CDR3 with reference TRBV7-3 and TRBJ2-5 gives the whole variable domain GAGVSQTPSNKVTEKGKYVELRCDPISGHTALYWYRQSLGQGPEFLIYFQGTGAADDSGLPNDRFFAVRPEGSVSTLKIQRTERGDSAVYLCASSASPGETQYFGPGTRLLVL.

The chain couples TRBV6-1 to TRBJ2-7; D may be TRBD2 (5 bases). There are 14 residues in the CDR3. V was pared by 10 bases and J by 4 bases, with 20 bases between. Germline V gives CDR1 MNHNS, CDR2 SASEGT. Here the CDR3 DNA reads TGTGCCACCAGAGGGAAGTCCCTAGCTTACGAGCAGTACTTC. It encodes CATRGKSLAYEQYF.

The chain links TRBV28 to TRBJ1-5; D is unclear. This CDR3 contains 16 residues. The V end was cut by 6 bases, the J end by 1 base, with 16 bases between. The germline V gene encodes CDR1 MDHEN and CDR2 SYDVKM. Written as DNA, the CDR3 is TGTGCCAGCAGGGTTGCAGTTTTTATGAGCAATCAGCCCCAGCATTTT. Translation gives CASRVAVFMSNQPQHF.

This clone was recorded only once. Other nucleotide sequences in the sample specify the same CDR3. This chain uses TRBV9 with TRBJ1-5; D is ambiguous. CDR1 SGDLS and CDR2 YYNGEE come from the germline V gene. CDR3 length: 13 amino acids. Between the trimmed V and J ends, which lost 2 bases and 1 base, there was a span of 4 bases. CDR3 in DNA: TGTGCCAGCAGCGTTGGAAGCAATCAGCCCCAGCATTTT. Its translation is CASSVGSNQPQHF. Based on the CDR3 plus reference TRBV9 and TRBJ1-5, the full variable domain is DSGVTQTPKHLITATGQRVTLRCSPRSGDLSVYWYQQSLDQGLQFLIQYYNGEERAKGNILERFSAQQFPDLHSELNLSSLELGDSALYFCASSVGSNQPQHFGDGTRLSIL.

The J gene is TRBJ1-5, the V gene TRBV6-5; D is undetermined. With 5 bases removed from V and 7 bases from J, the gap between germline ends came to 12 bases. Germline assignment: CDR1 MNHEY and CDR2 SVGAGI. The CDR3 length is 13 residues. The chain's CDR3 is CASSEGGWQPQHF. CDR3 DNA sequence: TGTGCCAGCAGTGAGGGAGGTTGGCAGCCCCAGCATTTT.

The V call is TRBV29-1, the J call TRBJ2-1; D remains ambiguous. The CDR3 is made up of 12 amino acids. The V gene's germline CDR1 is SQVTM and CDR2 ANQGSEA. V was pared by 2 bases and J by 11 bases, with 13 bases between. As DNA, the CDR3 is TGCAGCGTTGAACCCCCGGAACCGAAGCAGTTCTTC. This codes for CSVEPPEPKQFF.

This clone occurred once. The chain employs TRBV4-1 and TRBJ2-2; D unclear. Germline lookup yields CDR1 MGHRA and CDR2 YSYEKL. This CDR3 spans 16 amino acids. V gave up 0 bases and J gave up 2 bases, with 10 bases separating them. This CDR3 reads CASSQEGTHNTGELFF. In DNA, the CDR3 is TGCGCCAGCAGCCAAGAAGGAACTCACAACACCGGGGAGCTGTTTTTT.

This clone came up once. The chain couples TRBV28 to TRBJ2-5; the D gene is possibly TRBD1 (6 bases). The end of the DNA fits TRBJ2-7 better, so the J call may be wrong. Per germline, CDR1 MDHEN and CDR2 SYDVKM. The CDR3 contains 17 residues. CDR3 sequence (DNA): TGTGCCAGCAGTTTCCTGGACAGCCCGGATCCCGACTACGAGCAGTACTTC. Residues: CASSFLDSPDPDYEQYF.

This chain joins TRBV27 and TRBJ1-3, with D uncertain. The germline V gene has CDR1 MNHEY and CDR2 SMNVEV (reference sequence). Trimming left V 4 bases short and J 0 bases short, with 4 bases between. The CDR3 runs to 13 residues. The CDR3 bases are TGTGCCAGCAGTTCCCTCTCTGGAAACACCATATATTTT. This encodes CASSSLSGNTIYF.